This T cell receptor beta chain was captured in a study of Tregs in tolerant kidney transplant recipients. Overall study context: Mixed chimerism was transient after nonmyeloablative marrow transplants from related graft donors. Study-level findings and limits: Biological reproducibility was not directly addressed in this study. Antigen-driven expansion was suggested because donor-specific Tregs expanded more than all Tregs in tolerant patients.

Concerning this clone itself: The antigen remains unidentified.

The table came from immunoSEQ multiplex PCR; TCRdb's copy has only in-frame clones and leaves some out. The repertoire holds about 110,000 clones, 85% to 90% seen once, with just under 0.35% in the top ten. This CDR3 contains 17 residues. J gave up 4 bases and V 4 bases, and 16 bases lay outside the gene matches. The germline V gene has CDR1 SGHNT and CDR2 YYREEE (reference sequence). This specimen consisted of CD4+ T cells from blood, obtained before the transplant. The receptor's source is a human donor who received a combined kidney and bone marrow transplant. The chain carries TRBV5-4 and TRBJ2-5; 7 nucleotides match TRBD2. In DNA, the CDR3 is TGTGCCAGCAGCCTCACCGCGCGGACGCGGGGGTTAGAGACCCAGTACTTC. Its protein is CASSLTARTRGLETQYF.